The 2 T cell receptor beta chains in this list originate from one sample, sequenced in a study of cytomegalovirus exposure and HLA in healthy donors. Assay used: immunoSEQ multiplex PCR; TCRdb lists only in-frame clones, some missing. The table has tens of thousands of clones, around 94% seen once. Sequenced: PBMCs. Source of these receptors: a man aged 18 to 30 in good health and CMV-seropositive.

A single count supports this clone. The chain has TRBV19 and TRBJ1-1; 9 bases are a match to TRBD1. With V trimmed by 5 bases and J by 1 base, 8 bases remained unmatched. CDR3 size: 16 residues. Germline V gene lookup returns CDR1 LNHDA and CDR2 SQIVND (reference sequence). CDR3 sequence (DNA): TGTGCCAGTAGTTTCGGACAGGGGCTACCGAACACTGAAGCTTTCTTT. It codes for CASSFGQGLPNTEAFF.

Concerning this clone: Other nucleotide sequences in the sample specify the same CDR3. The chain joins TRBV6-5 to TRBJ2-5; 11 positions agree with TRBD2. The CDR3 length is 15 residues. J lost 5 bases, V lost 5 bases, and 7 bases had no gene match. Germline assignment: CDR1 MNHEY and CDR2 SVGAGI. For the CDR3, the DNA is TGTGCCAGCAGTCCACTAGCGGGAGAAGGGGAGACCCAGTACTTC. It specifies CASSPLAGEGETQYF.